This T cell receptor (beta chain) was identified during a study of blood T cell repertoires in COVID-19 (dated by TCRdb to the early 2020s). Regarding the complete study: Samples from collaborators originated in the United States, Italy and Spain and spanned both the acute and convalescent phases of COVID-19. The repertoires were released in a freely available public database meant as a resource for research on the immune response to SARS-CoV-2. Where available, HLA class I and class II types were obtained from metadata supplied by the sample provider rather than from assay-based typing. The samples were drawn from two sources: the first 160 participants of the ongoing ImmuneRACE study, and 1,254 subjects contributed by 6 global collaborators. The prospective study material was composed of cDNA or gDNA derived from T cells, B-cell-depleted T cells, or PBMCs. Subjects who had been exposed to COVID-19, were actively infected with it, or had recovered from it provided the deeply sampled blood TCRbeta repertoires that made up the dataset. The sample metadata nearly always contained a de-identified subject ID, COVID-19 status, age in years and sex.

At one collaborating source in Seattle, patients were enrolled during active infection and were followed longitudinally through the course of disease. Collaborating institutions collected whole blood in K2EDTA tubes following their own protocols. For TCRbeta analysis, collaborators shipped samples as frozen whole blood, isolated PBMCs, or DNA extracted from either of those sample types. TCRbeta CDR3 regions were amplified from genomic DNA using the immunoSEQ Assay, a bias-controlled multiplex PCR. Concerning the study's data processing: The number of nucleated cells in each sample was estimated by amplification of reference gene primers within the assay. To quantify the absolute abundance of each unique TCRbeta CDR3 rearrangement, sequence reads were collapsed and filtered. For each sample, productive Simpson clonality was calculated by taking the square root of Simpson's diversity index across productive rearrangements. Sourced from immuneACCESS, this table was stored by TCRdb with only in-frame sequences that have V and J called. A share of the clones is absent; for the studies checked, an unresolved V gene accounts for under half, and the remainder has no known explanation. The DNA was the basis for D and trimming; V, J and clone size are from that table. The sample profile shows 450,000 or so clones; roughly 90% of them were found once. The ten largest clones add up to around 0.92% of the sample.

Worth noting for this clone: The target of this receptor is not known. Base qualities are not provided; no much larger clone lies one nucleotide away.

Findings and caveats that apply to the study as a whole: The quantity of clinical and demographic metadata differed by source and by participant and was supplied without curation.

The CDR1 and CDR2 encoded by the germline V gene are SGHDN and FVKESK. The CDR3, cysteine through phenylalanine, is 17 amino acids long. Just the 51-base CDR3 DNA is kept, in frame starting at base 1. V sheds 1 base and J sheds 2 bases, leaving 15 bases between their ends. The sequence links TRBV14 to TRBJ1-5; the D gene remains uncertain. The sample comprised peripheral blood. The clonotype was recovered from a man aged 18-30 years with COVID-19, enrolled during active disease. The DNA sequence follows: TGTGCCAGCAGCCAAGTCTTCAACTTTGAGGGCAATCAGCCCCAGCATTTT. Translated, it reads CASSQVFNFEGNQPQHF.